This TCR beta chain was captured in a study of blood T cells in healthy people across ages. Next came a second PCR, run for about 7 to 12 cycles, which used a sample-barcoded 5' primer along with a J-beta primer mix. From the 5' RACE reads, TCRdb called clonotypes with MiXCR, one entry per CDR3 protein. This sample has about 560,000 distinct CDR3 sequences, with about 25% found just once. The study's findings and limits: Roughly linear age-related decline in beta diversity appeared, significant by age 40. When one million T cells were used, diversity estimates were thought to be underestimates. Greater diversity and more naive CD4+ cells were seen in long-lived donors than in aged donors.

This CDR3 contains 15 residues. The germline CDR1 and CDR2 sequences are KGHDR and SFDVKD. V lost 1 base to trimming and J lost 1 base, with 9 bases between them. To note about this clonotype: Its specificity is not known.

These same data were also listed under a study on T cells of mothers and their children. This second study says: Using around 1.5 ug per 15 ul, all extracted RNA underwent cDNA synthesis.

Source material: blood. This receptor was identified in a boy aged 2 to 9 in good health. The chain couples TRBV24-1 to TRBJ2-5; D call uncertain. CDR3 sequence (DNA): TGTGCCACCAGTGATTTAGGGCTATCCCAAGAGACCCAGTACTTC. It codes for CATSDLGLSQETQYF.